This passage covers 26 T cell receptor beta chains from one sample sequenced in a study of T cell changes during pregnancy in multiple sclerosis. This table comes from immunoSEQ multiplex PCR, and its TCRdb copy is limited to in-frame clones, with some not included. Of about 48,000 clones in the sample, 85% to 95% were seen once. The input for sequencing was CD4+ T cells from peripheral blood mononuclear cells, taken in the second trimester of pregnancy. These receptors originate from a female donor in good health, enrolled as a control in a pregnancy study.

J is TRBJ2-2 and V is TRBV9; 11 nucleotides line up with TRBD2. V shed 4 bases, J shed 5 bases, and the junction held 7 bases outside the gene matches. CDR1 is SGDLS and CDR2 is YYNGEE in the germline V gene. CDR3 length: 16 residues. The CDR3 spells CASSRPGLAVTGELFF. CDR3 nucleotides: TGTGCCAGCAGCCGACCGGGACTAGCGGTTACCGGGGAGCTGTTTTTT. Complete variable domain (other parts from reference TRBV9 and TRBJ2-2): DSGVTQTPKHLITATGQRVTLRCSPRSGDLSVYWYQQSLDQGLQFLIQYYNGEERAKGNILERFSAQQFPDLHSELNLSSLELGDSALYFCASSRPGLAVTGELFFGEGSRLTVL.

V is TRBV7-2 and J is TRBJ1-4; D possibly corresponds to TRBD1 (5 bases). Trimming left V 4 bases short and J 2 bases short, with 8 bases between. The CDR3 totals 14 residues. From germline, CDR1 is SGHTA and CDR2 FQGNSA. CDR3: CASSWTPTNEKLFF. The CDR3 DNA reads TGTGCCAGCAGCTGGACACCTACTAATGAAAAACTGTTTTTT.

V gene TRBV28 combines with J gene TRBJ2-1; D call uncertain. The germline gives CDR1 MDHEN, CDR2 SYDVKM. This CDR3 region has 13 residues. Between the trimmed V and J ends, which lost 7 bases and 7 bases, there was a span of 14 bases. In nucleotides, the CDR3 is TGTGCCAGCAAAGCCCCTGCTACGAATGAGCAGTTCTTC. Encoded protein: CASKAPATNEQFF.

The chain joins TRBV28 to TRBJ2-5; the D gene is possibly TRBD1 (5 bases). The J call is doubtful: the DNA matches TRBJ2-7 better. CDR3 length: 13 residues. Germline CDR1 MDHEN, CDR2 SYDVKM. CDR3 DNA: TGTGCCAGCAGTTTTCAGGGATCCTACGAGCAGTACTTC. Translating gives CASSFQGSYEQYF.

This sequence joins TRBV5-4 and TRBJ2-1; D unclear. This CDR3 spans 16 amino acids. V lost 0 bases and J lost 8, with 18 bases in between. Germline V gene data show CDR1 as SGHNT and CDR2 as YYREEE (reference sequence). CDR3 bases: TGTGCCAGCAGCTTGGCCAGACTGACGAGGAGCGATGAGCAGTTCTTC. Amino acids: CASSLARLTRSDEQFF.

The chain is built from TRBV28 and TRBJ2-2; weak D call: TRBD2 (6 bases). Per the germline V gene, CDR1 is MDHEN and CDR2 is SYDVKM. The CDR3 sequence is 18 residues long. Trimming took off 4 bases at V and 5 bases at J, with 23 bases between the two ends. CDR3 residues: CASSSFGVPSERTGELFF. Here the CDR3 DNA reads TGTGCCAGCAGTTCCTTCGGGGTTCCTAGCGAAAGGACCGGGGAGCTGTTTTTT. Using reference TRBV28 and TRBJ2-2 for the parts outside the CDR3, the full variable domain is DVKVTQSSRYLVKRTGEKVFLECVQDMDHENMFWYRQDPGLGLRLIYFSYDVKMKEKGDIPEGYSVSREKKERFSLILESASTNQTSMYLCASSSFGVPSERTGELFFGEGSRLTVL.

The chain has TRBV7-3 and TRBJ2-3; D perhaps matches TRBD2 (6 bases). The CDR3 is 14 residues long. Germline CDR1 reads SGHTA; CDR2 reads FQGTGA. With 0 bases removed from V and 5 bases from J, the gap between germline ends came to 9 bases. The CDR3: CASSLTSGGDTQYF. The CDR3 DNA reads TGTGCCAGCAGCTTAACGTCCGGGGGAGATACGCAGTATTTT.

The chain links TRBV18 to TRBJ1-1; D is perhaps TRBD1 (5 bases). Germline CDR1 is KGHSH and CDR2 is LQKENI. The ends were cut back, 3 bases at V and 0 bases at J, with 14 bases in the middle. The CDR3 is made up of 16 amino acids. The CDR3 here is CASSPSTEYMNTEAFF. DNA for the CDR3: TGTGCCAGCTCACCTTCGACAGAGTATATGAACACTGAAGCTTTCTTT.

The V and J genes are TRBV28 and TRBJ2-4; possible D gene TRBD1, 5 bases. The CDR3 loop spans 13 amino acids. The germline CDR1 and CDR2 sequences are MDHEN and SYDVKM. Trimming removed 6 bases from V and 5 bases from J, with 11 bases in between. Here the CDR3 DNA reads TGTGCCAGCAGCCTGACGACAGAAAACATTCAGTACTTC. Residues: CASSLTTENIQYF.

The chain combines TRBV4-3 with TRBJ2-2; 9 bases agree with TRBD2. V was pared by 4 bases and J by 6 bases, with 6 bases of the junction left unmatched. Germline loops: CDR1 LGHNA, CDR2 YSLEER. There are 15 residues in the CDR3. This CDR3 reads CASSPSGEIPGELFF. CDR3 sequence (DNA): TGCGCCAGCAGCCCTAGCGGGGAGATACCCGGGGAGCTGTTTTTT.

The chain uses TRBV7-3 and TRBJ1-2; a weak D match, TRBD1 (6 bases). CDR1 and CDR2 from the germline V gene are SGHTA and FQGTGA. V lost 4 bases, J lost 6 bases, and 12 bases lay in between. CDR3 size: 13 residues. The CDR3 loop is CASSSTGPHGYTF. The DNA for the CDR3 is TGTGCCAGCAGCTCCACAGGGCCGCATGGCTACACCTTC.

This clone occurred a few times. CDR3 nucleotide sequence: TGTGCCAGCAGCACAGAGGGGACGGGGGCTGAAGCTTTCTTT. It yields the protein CASSTEGTGAEAFF. V and J are TRBV7-9 and TRBJ1-1; the D gene is possibly TRBD1 (5 bases). V was cut by 5 bases and J by 6 bases, with 16 bases left in between. This CDR3 has 14 amino acids. Germline V gene lookup returns CDR1 SEHNR and CDR2 FQNEAQ (reference sequence). Full variable domain (missing parts from reference TRBV7-9 and TRBJ1-1): DTGVSQNPRHKITKRGQNVTFRCDPISEHNRLYWYRQTLGQGPEFLTYFQNEAQLEKSRLLSDRFSAERPKGSFSTLEIQRTEQGDSAMYLCASSTEGTGAEAFFGQGTRLTVV.

This clone was counted only a few times. The V gene is TRBV6-6, the J gene TRBJ1-6; weak D call: TRBD1 (6 bases). Germline V gene sequence: CDR1 MNHNY, CDR2 SVGAGI (reference sequence). V was clipped by 6 bases and J by 12 bases, with 12 bases between them. The CDR3 is 12 residues long. CDR3 region: CASRPDRQPLHF. The CDR3 DNA follows: TGTGCCAGCAGACCCGACAGGCAACCCCTCCACTTT.

CDR3 amino acids: CASIPRLAGGNIQYF. DNA for the CDR3: TGTGCCAGCATCCCCAGACTAGCGGGGGGGAACATTCAGTACTTC. V is TRBV6-6 and J is TRBJ2-4; 14 bases line up with TRBD2. The length of the CDR3 is 15 residues. Trimming at V came to 7 bases and at J to 7 bases, leaving 6 bases not matched to a gene. Germline V lookup: CDR1 MNHNY, CDR2 SVGAGI (reference sequence).

The CDR3 here is CASSSGQGAPETQYF. In nucleotides, the CDR3 is TGCGCCAGCAGCAGTGGACAGGGGGCCCCGGAGACCCAGTACTTC. The chain has TRBV5-1 and TRBJ2-5; 11 bases match TRBD1. The CDR3 runs 15 residues. The J segment lost 5 bases and the V segment lost 4 bases, leaving 7 bases of the junction unmatched. CDR1 is SGHRS and CDR2 is YFSETQ in the germline V gene.

This rearrangement joins TRBV18 to TRBJ1-6; TRBD1 agrees at 7 bases. CDR1 KGHSH and CDR2 LQKENI come from the germline V gene. V dropped 3 bases and J dropped 7; count of bases not matched to a gene: 6. The CDR3 covers 15 residues. The CDR3 DNA reads TGTGCCAGCTCACCGAGACAGGGACAGAATTCACCCCTCCACTTT. Amino acid sequence: CASSPRQGQNSPLHF. Using reference TRBV18 and TRBJ1-6 for the parts outside the CDR3, the full variable domain is NAGVMQNPRHLVRRRGQEARLRCSPMKGHSHVYWYRQLPEEGLKFMVYLQKENIIDESGMPKERFSAEFPKEGPSILRIQQVVRGDSAAYFCASSPRQGQNSPLHFGNGTRLTVT.

This chain connects TRBV5-6 to TRBJ2-1; 7 nucleotides align to TRBD1. This CDR3 is 13 amino acids long. Germline CDR1 SGHDT, CDR2 YYEEEE. After removal of 4 bases from V and 6 bases from J, the junction contained 4 bases not matched to a gene. This CDR3 is CASSRTGGNEQFF. The CDR3 DNA follows: TGTGCCAGCAGCCGGACAGGAGGCAATGAGCAGTTCTTC.

This sequence joins TRBV29-1 and TRBJ1-1, with 7 bases aligning to TRBD1. CDR3 size: 13 residues. Looked up from germline, CDR1 is SQVTM and CDR2 is ANQGSEA. V trimming: 0 bases; J trimming: 4 bases; junction bases outside the gene matches: 2. CDR3 in amino acids: CSVEEGTATEAFF. As DNA, the CDR3 is TGCAGCGTTGAAGAAGGGACAGCCACTGAAGCTTTCTTT.

The chain employs TRBV29-1 and TRBJ1-4; a possible D gene is TRBD1 (6 bases). Germline loops: CDR1 SQVTM, CDR2 ANQGSEA. The CDR3 contains 13 residues. Trimming pared 4 bases from V and 8 bases from J, leaving 14 bases between. The CDR3 spells CSVAGGIGEKLFF. CDR3 bases: TGCAGCGTTGCGGGGGGCATAGGAGAAAAACTGTTTTTT.

J is TRBJ2-3 and V is TRBV28; 8 nucleotides align to TRBD2. Germline lookup yields CDR1 MDHEN and CDR2 SYDVKM. The CDR3 contains 15 residues. V shed 5 bases, J shed 2 bases, and the junction held 6 bases outside the gene matches. CDR3 bases: TGTGCCAGCAGTGGGGGGCGGGGGGTCACAGATACGCAGTATTTT. Its translation: CASSGGRGVTDTQYF.

The chain recombines TRBV5-4 with TRBJ2-1; TRBD2 is a possible D gene (5 bases). This CDR3 is 15 amino acids long. Germline V lookup: CDR1 SGHNT, CDR2 YYREEE (reference sequence). The V end lost 0 bases, the J end lost 3 bases, and 10 bases lay between the germline ends. The CDR3 coding sequence is TGTGCCAGCAGCTTGGGGTCTAGCAGCTACAATGAGCAGTTCTTC. Translating it yields CASSLGSSSYNEQFF.

CDR3 coding DNA: TGTGCCAGCAGGGGACTCCCCTCTAATGAAAAACTGTTTTTT. The encoded protein is CASRGLPSNEKLFF. V gene TRBV6-5 combines with J gene TRBJ1-4; TRBD1 is a possible D gene (5 bases). Trimming left V 6 bases short and J 3 bases short, with 11 bases between. This CDR3 has 14 amino acids. Per germline, CDR1 MNHEY and CDR2 SVGAGI.

J is TRBJ2-5 and V is TRBV7-2; TRBD2 is a possible D gene (5 bases). Germline values: CDR1 SGHTA, CDR2 FQGNSA. Trimming left V 0 bases short and J 4 bases short, with 9 bases between. The CDR3 covers 14 residues. In DNA form, the CDR3 reads TGTGCCAGCAGCTTAGCGGGAGTCGGAGAGACCCAGTACTTC. Translated, it gives CASSLAGVGETQYF.

This chain uses TRBV5-6 with TRBJ1-2; D uncertain. This CDR3 has 12 residues. V lost 0 bases to trimming and J lost 9 bases, with 9 bases between them. Germline V gene data show CDR1 as SGHDT and CDR2 as YYEEEE. The CDR3 protein is CASSLAHSRYTF. The CDR3 DNA reads as TGTGCCAGCAGCTTGGCCCACAGCCGCTACACCTTC.

V gene TRBV19 combines with J gene TRBJ1-1; possible D gene TRBD1, 5 bases. The CDR3 loop spans 14 amino acids. Germline CDR1 is LNHDA and CDR2 is SQIVND (reference sequence). The V and J ends lost 7 bases and 2 bases respectively, with 14 bases between them. The CDR3 DNA sequence: TGTGCCAGTAAAATAGGAGGGGCCAACACTGAAGCTTTCTTT. Its protein product is CASKIGGANTEAFF.

This clone occurred once. The J gene is TRBJ1-1, the V gene TRBV5-4, with 8 bases that match TRBD1. V lost 5 bases, J lost 4 bases, and 7 bases stayed unmatched. The CDR3 contains 14 residues. The V gene's germline CDR1 is SGHNT and CDR2 YYREEE (reference sequence). Written as DNA, the CDR3 is TGTGCCAGCAGACTGGACAGGGTGGGCACTGAAGCTTTCTTT. Residues: CASRLDRVGTEAFF.